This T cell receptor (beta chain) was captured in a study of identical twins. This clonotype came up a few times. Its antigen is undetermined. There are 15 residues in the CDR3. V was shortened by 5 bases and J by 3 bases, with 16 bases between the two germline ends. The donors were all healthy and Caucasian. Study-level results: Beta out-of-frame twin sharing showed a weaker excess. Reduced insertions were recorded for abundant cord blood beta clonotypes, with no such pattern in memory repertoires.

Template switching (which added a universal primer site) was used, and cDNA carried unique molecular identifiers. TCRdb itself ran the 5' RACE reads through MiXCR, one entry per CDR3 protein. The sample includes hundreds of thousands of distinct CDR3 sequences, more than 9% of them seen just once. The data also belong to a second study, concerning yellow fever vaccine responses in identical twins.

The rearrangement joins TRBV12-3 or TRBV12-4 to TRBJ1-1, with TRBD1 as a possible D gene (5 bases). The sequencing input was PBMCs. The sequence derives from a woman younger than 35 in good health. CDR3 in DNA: TGTGCCAGCAGTCCACAGGAGGGGTGGGACACTGAAGCTTTCTTT. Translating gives CASSPQEGWDTEAFF.